The 22 T cell receptor beta chains below were found in one sample sequenced in a study of human T cells and chemical hapten exposure. The sample's time point: patch test 1, 2 weeks after DPC sensitization. Stated treatment: therapeutic diphenylcyclopropenone sensitization with weekly scalp DPC. TCRdb reprocessed the RACE reads via MiXCR and lists one record per CDR3 protein. Counted here are roughly 380,000 distinct CDR3 sequences, roughly 5% occurring once; the ten biggest clones make up 2% to 2.5%. The sequencing here drew on whole blood, taken in connection with sensitization to the hapten diphenylcyclopropenone (DPC). These receptors were taken from a woman in her 50s with alopecia areata. Some clones in this sample may be carry-over from other donors' samples.

This clonotype was seen a few times. This sequence joins TRBV6-5 and TRBJ1-2; D gene uncertain. Between the trimmed V and J ends, which lost 5 bases and 3 bases, there was a span of 7 bases. CDR3 length: 12 amino acids. Germline V gene lookup returns CDR1 MNHEY and CDR2 SVGAGI. The chain's CDR3 is CASSNVDYGYTF. The DNA for the CDR3 is TGTGCCAGCAGTAACGTGGACTATGGCTACACCTTC.

This clonotype was picked up many times. J is TRBJ2-7 and V is TRBV12-5; D unclear. Per the germline V gene, CDR1 is LGHNT and CDR2 is FRNRAP. Trimming left V 0 bases short and J 0 bases short, with 12 bases between. This CDR3 contains 16 residues. The CDR3 loop reads CASGLVLQKSSYEQYF. CDR3 bases: TGTGCTAGTGGTTTGGTACTTCAGAAGAGCTCCTACGAGCAGTACTTC.

CDR3 loop: CASSYPRIGRAKNIQYF. Here the CDR3 DNA reads TGTGCCAGCAGTTACCCTCGAATTGGGAGGGCCAAAAACATTCAGTACTTC. V gene TRBV6-2 or TRBV6-3 combines with J gene TRBJ2-4, with TRBD2 as a possible D gene (6 bases). From germline, CDR1 is MNHEY and CDR2 SVGEGT. The CDR3 runs 17 residues. V lost 2 bases to trimming and J lost 1 base, with 15 bases between them.

This clonotype was seen at least ten times. The chain joins TRBV29-1 to TRBJ2-2; TRBD2 aligns across 8 bases. J lost 0 bases, V lost 5 bases, and 8 bases had no gene match. Germline V gene sequence: CDR1 SQVTM, CDR2 ANQGSEA. This CDR3 has 16 amino acids. In nucleotides, the CDR3 is TGCAGCGTTAGAGTGGCGGGGGGTTCGAACACCGGGGAGCTGTTTTTT. Translated, it gives CSVRVAGGSNTGELFF.

This clonotype has a count of ten or more. The rearrangement uses TRBV24-1 and TRBJ2-1; 7 bases are shared with TRBD2. Germline CDR1 is KGHDR and CDR2 is SFDVKD. The trim removed 7 bases at V and 7 bases at J, leaving 3 bases unmatched. This CDR3 has 12 residues. The CDR3 spells CATSGGNNEQFF. The CDR3 coding sequence is TGTGCCACCAGCGGGGGGAATAATGAGCAGTTCTTC.

This clonotype has ten or more counts. V and J are TRBV7-8 and TRBJ2-3; D possibly corresponds to TRBD1 (5 bases). Germline CDR1 and CDR2: SGHVS and FQNEAQ. The CDR3 extends over 15 amino acids. V shed 7 bases and J shed 8 bases, with 22 bases lying between them. CDR3 bases: TGTGCCAGCATCTCCCAGGGTTTGGGGCCCGGTACGCAGTATTTT. This translates into CASISQGLGPGTQYF.

This clonotype was seen at least ten times. The genes are TRBV28 and TRBJ1-5; no reliable D call. CDR1 and CDR2 from the germline V gene are MDHEN and SYDVKM. The CDR3 has 15 amino acids. V was clipped by 5 bases and J by 4 bases, with 15 bases between them. CDR3 residues: CASSIGMGRNQPQHF. The CDR3 DNA sequence: TGTGCCAGCAGTATCGGAATGGGCCGAAATCAGCCCCAGCATTTT.

This clonotype was seen many times. The V and J genes are TRBV29-1 and TRBJ2-2; 7 bases align to TRBD1. With V trimmed by 2 bases and J by 4 bases, 4 bases remained unmatched. The CDR3 sequence is 14 residues long. The germline CDR1 and CDR2 sequences are SQVTM and ANQGSEA. CDR3 in amino acids: CSVEWGQSTGELFF. The CDR3, as DNA: TGCAGCGTTGAATGGGGACAGAGCACCGGGGAGCTGTTTTTT.

This clonotype was observed at least ten times. The rearrangement joins TRBV5-6 to TRBJ2-7; 7 nucleotides match TRBD1. CDR1 is SGHDT, CDR2 YYEEEE, per germline. CDR3 length: 13 amino acids. V shed 3 bases and J 3 bases; nucleotides not matched to a gene: 3. CDR3 sequence (DNA): TGTGCCAGCAGCTGGGGGACAGACTACGAGCAGTACTTC. This encodes CASSWGTDYEQYF.

This clonotype was seen a handful of times. The chain joins TRBV7-2 to TRBJ2-5; 9 bases map to TRBD2. Germline V gene lookup returns CDR1 SGHTA and CDR2 FQGNSA. V lost 5 bases and J lost 8; bases outside the gene matches: 15. The CDR3 is 16 amino acids. The CDR3 region has the DNA TGTGCCAGCAGCCCGCCCTCCGGACTAGCGAGTATTACCCAGTACTTC. Its translation: CASSPPSGLASITQYF.

This clonotype was observed at least ten times. The chain uses TRBV3-1 and TRBJ1-5; the D is unclear. The CDR3 runs to 15 residues. The germline V gene encodes CDR1 LGHDT and CDR2 YNNKEL (reference sequence). V was clipped by 4 bases and J by 3 bases, with 13 bases between them. The CDR3 protein is CASSLSGIDNQPQHF. The DNA of the CDR3 is TGTGCCAGCAGCCTAAGTGGGATTGACAATCAGCCCCAGCATTTT.

This clonotype appeared many times. J is TRBJ2-1 and V is TRBV4-2; 10 bases are shared with TRBD2. This CDR3 contains 16 residues. V lost 2 bases, J lost 1 base, and 2 bases stayed unmatched. Germline lookup yields CDR1 LGHNA and CDR2 YNFKEQ. CDR3: CASSQLAGESYNEQFF. The CDR3 DNA reads TGTGCCAGCAGCCAACTAGCGGGAGAGTCCTACAATGAGCAGTTCTTC.

Only a few counts were recorded for this clonotype. The gene calls are TRBV2 and TRBJ2-5; a possible D gene is TRBD2 (6 bases). The CDR3 runs 13 residues. The germline gives CDR1 SNHLY, CDR2 FYNNEI. V lost 2 bases to trimming and J lost 2 bases, with 6 bases between them. CDR3 region: CASSELAQETQYF. DNA for the CDR3: TGTGCCAGCAGTGAACTAGCGCAAGAGACCCAGTACTTC. The variable domain in full, completed from reference TRBV2 and TRBJ2-5, reads EPEVTQTPSHQVTQMGQEVILRCVPISNHLYFYWYRQILGQKVEFLVSFYNNEISEKSEIFDDQFSVERPDGSNFTLKIRSTKLEDSAMYFCASSELAQETQYFGPGTRLLVL.

The V call is TRBV30, the J call TRBJ1-6; 7 bases line up with TRBD1. Trimming removed 0 bases from V and 7 bases from J; junction bases left unmatched: 3. The germline CDR1 and CDR2 sequences are GTSNPN and SVGIG (reference sequence). CDR3 length: 14 residues. CDR3 coding DNA: TGTGCCTGGAGTGTACCAGGGGGGAATTCACCCCTCCACTTT. This codes for CAWSVPGGNSPLHF.

At least ten counts were recorded for this clonotype. The chain joins TRBV10-3 to TRBJ1-1; the D gene is possibly TRBD1 (6 bases). V lost 0 bases, J lost 1 base, and 6 bases lay in between. Germline CDR1 and CDR2: ENHRY and SYGVKD. The CDR3 has 14 residues. The CDR3 loop is CAISESTGNTEAFF. The CDR3 bases are TGTGCCATCAGTGAGTCGACAGGGAACACTGAAGCTTTCTTT.

There are many counts of this clonotype. V usage is TRBV12-5 and J usage is TRBJ2-2; perhaps TRBD1 as D (6 bases). The germline CDR1 and CDR2 sequences are LGHNT and FRNRAP. The CDR3 length is 15 residues. V shed 0 bases and J shed 4 bases, with 9 bases lying between them. CDR3: CASGLVQGRTGELFF. CDR3 in DNA: TGTGCTAGTGGTTTGGTACAGGGCCGCACCGGGGAGCTGTTTTTT. Full variable domain (missing parts from reference TRBV12-5 and TRBJ2-2): DARVTQTPRHKVTEMGQEVTMRCQPILGHNTVFWYRQTMMQGLELLAYFRNRAPLDDSGMPKDRFSAEMPDATLATLKIQPSEPRDSAVYFCASGLVQGRTGELFFGEGSRLTVL.

This clonotype was picked up a small number of times. The rearrangement joins TRBV6-6 to TRBJ2-3; 12 positions agree with TRBD2. Per the germline V gene, CDR1 is MNHNY and CDR2 is SVGAGI (reference sequence). This CDR3 region has 16 residues. J gave up 4 bases and V 4 bases, and 6 bases lay outside the gene matches. CDR3 loop: CASSFSSGGAPDTQYF. The DNA of the CDR3 is TGTGCCAGCAGTTTCTCTAGCGGGGGGGCTCCAGATACGCAGTATTTT.

This clonotype was recorded many times. The chain employs TRBV6-1 and TRBJ2-3; D could derive from TRBD1 or TRBD2 (5 bases each). Germline V CDR1 and CDR2: MNHNS, SASEGT. The CDR3 is 15 residues long. Trimming cost V 1 base and J 1 base, with 9 bases left between them. The CDR3: CASSEVMGGTDTQYF. The CDR3 nucleotides are TGTGCCAGCAGTGAAGTAATGGGGGGCACAGATACGCAGTATTTT.

Many counts were recorded for this clonotype. The chain joins TRBV7-6 to TRBJ2-5; D unclear. Per germline, CDR1 SGHVS and CDR2 FNYEAQ. V was clipped by 4 bases and J by 1 base, with 13 bases between them. The length of the CDR3 is 15 residues. CDR3 coding DNA: TGTGCCAGCAGCTCTCAGCTTACCCGCCAAGAGACCCAGTACTTC. It translates to CASSSQLTRQETQYF.

The chain recombines TRBV28 with TRBJ2-5; unclear D gene. Looked up from germline, CDR1 is MDHEN and CDR2 is SYDVKM. This CDR3 comprises 17 residues. Between the trimmed V and J ends, which lost 1 base and 0 bases, there was a span of 15 bases. The CDR3 nucleotides are TGTGCCAGCAGTTTATTGGGATCCGGTAGGGACCAAGAGACCCAGTACTTC. Translated, it gives CASSLLGSGRDQETQYF.

The chain recombines TRBV12-3 or TRBV12-4 with TRBJ2-3, with 8 bases matching TRBD1. This CDR3 is 16 amino acids long. The V and J ends lost 9 bases and 3 bases, in that order; junction bases with no gene match: 14. As DNA, the CDR3 is TGTGCCAGTCTCCCCCCCGGACAGGGTCGGACAGATACGCAGTATTTT. Translating gives CASLPPGQGRTDTQYF.

The chain joins TRBV29-1 to TRBJ2-3; 11 positions match TRBD2. The germline gives CDR1 SQVTM, CDR2 ANQGSEA. The CDR3 has 15 amino acids. After removal of 3 bases from V and 3 bases from J, the junction contained 5 bases not matched to a gene. CDR3 amino acids: CSVEGLAVGTDTQYF. The DNA of the CDR3 is TGCAGCGTTGAGGGACTAGCGGTGGGTACAGATACGCAGTATTTT.